This T cell receptor (beta chain) stems from a study of post-analysis software for immune sequencing data (dated by TCRdb to about 2015). Concerning the study at large: Relapsing-remitting, secondary progressive and progressive-relapsing multiple sclerosis were recorded as disease courses, and subtype annotation was lacking for some patients. A subset of samples was prepared in parallel using single-end sample barcoding, then pooled and co-amplified after Illumina adapter ligation. The multiple sclerosis patient repertoires were compared with roughly twelve previously published healthy control repertoires from donors aged roughly 6 to 25 years. Broader findings and caveats from the paper: Roughly 5 TRBV segments, including TRBV5-6, TRBV5-1 and TRBV20-1, were significantly more frequent in patients than controls. The multiple sclerosis patient group was slightly younger than the control group. Direct clustering with F measure revealed strong co-clustering of samples prepared in the same batch, which led to a batch-effect correction. Compared with controls, multiple sclerosis patients had significantly lower normalized Chao1 diversity, a finding suggesting substantial peripheral T-cell clonal expansion.

Libraries were prepared through PCR. These reads were obtained on an Illumina HiSeq 2500. Unique molecular identifiers were incorporated into TCR beta cDNA libraries to reduce PCR and sequencing biases. Every 1 to 10 million input T cells yielded around 500,000 cDNA molecules, meaning each molecule approximated one T cell. Patient libraries were prepared and sequenced with the same protocol used for the earlier healthy control dataset. Within a given batch, samples were prepared together, multiplexed and sequenced on the same HiSeq lane. In the original analysis: Raw barcoded reads were processed with MIGEC, and single-read molecular identifier groups were discarded before consensus assembly and CDR3 extraction. VDJtools was used for post-analysis of the clonotype tables, with diversity normalized by down-sampling every dataset to the smallest sample size. To correct batch-related cross-sample contamination, repertoire overlap clustering matched CDR3 amino acid sequences but not nucleotide sequences. TCRdb applied fastp at Q25 and MiXCR to the public reads, then kept only in-frame beta chains. Entries are consolidated by CDR3 protein sequence, retaining the most common genes and DNA. The V and J calls, along with clone size, are taken from TCRdb and not from the paper's own processing. The sample table lists about 430,000 distinct CDR3 sequences, approximately 37% of them with a count of one. The ten largest clones capture less than 8% of the sample.

TCR beta repertoires were profiled from peripheral blood of 10 to 15 young patients with multiple sclerosis to demonstrate the VDJtools post-analysis software. The patients with multiple sclerosis were children and adolescents between about 6 and 16 years of age. Turning to this clonotype: Which antigen it targets is not known. No qualities accompany the bases; no much larger clone lies one base away.

CDR1 KGHSH and CDR2 LQKENI are derived from the germline V gene. The CDR3 runs 14 residues from the cysteine to the phenylalanine. The kept DNA is CDR3 alone, 42 bases in frame from the first base. A distance of 8 bases separates the germline ends of V and J, which lose 0 bases and 4 bases respectively. The sequence was collected from a girl aged 2 to 9 with multiple sclerosis. Sequencing input: blood. Here the chain combines TRBV18 and TRBJ2-3; 6 matching bases give a weak D call of TRBD1. CDR3 protein: CASSPPGQPDTQYF. DNA sequence: TGTGCCAGCTCACCACCTGGACAGCCAGATACGCAGTATTTT.